The present TCR beta chain was sequenced within a study of siplizumab effects on memory and regulatory T cells. Findings and limits, study-wide: Where siplizumab was present, mappable alloreactive CD4+ clones averaged 68.8% Treg-derived, compared with 25% to 30% in controls.

Profiled with immunoSEQ multiplex PCR; TCRdb holds only in-frame clones, not every one. The table has 60,000 to 70,000 clones, over 70% seen once; the top ten hold under 2%. About this clone: Its antigen remains unknown.

This sequence was found in a human donor in good health. The source material was Tregs sorted from blood.

The CDR3 DNA is TGTGCCAGCAGCCCCCAGAGAGGGTACTATGGCTACACCTTC. It specifies CASSPQRGYYGYTF. The rearrangement links TRBV27 to TRBJ1-2; D gene uncertain. The V gene's germline CDR1 is MNHEY and CDR2 SMNVEV (reference sequence). V was shortened by 6 bases and J by 3 bases, with 14 bases between the two germline ends. The CDR3 is made up of 14 amino acids.